These 10 T cell receptor beta chains originate from one sample sequenced in a study of T cell responses to AZD1222 COVID-19 vaccine. Clones were read by immunoSEQ multiplex PCR, and TCRdb kept only the in-frame ones, dropping some. This table holds 95,000 to 130,000 clones, approximately 93% found once. Here the sequenced sample was peripheral blood, taken on day 0 of AZD1222 vaccination. Receptors were obtained from an adult in good health.

This chain connects TRBV19 to TRBJ1-5, with D possibly being TRBD1 (5 bases). The germline V and J ends were trimmed by 3 bases and 3 bases, with 12 bases remaining between them. This CDR3 has 15 amino acids. CDR1 and CDR2 from the germline V gene are LNHDA and SQIVND (reference sequence). CDR3: CASSMVNRFNQPQHF. As DNA, the CDR3 is TGTGCCAGTAGTATGGTAAACAGGTTCAATCAGCCCCAGCATTTT.

V is TRBV28 and J is TRBJ1-1, with D unresolved. CDR1 is MDHEN, CDR2 SYDVKM, per germline. The V end lost 11 bases, the J end lost 11 bases, and 15 bases lay between the germline ends. The CDR3 has 10 amino acids. In DNA, the CDR3 is TGTGCCTCCCAAGGACCTTCGGCTTTCTTT. Protein product: CASQGPSAFF.

The rearrangement links TRBV28 to TRBJ2-2; D gene unclear. Per the germline V gene, CDR1 is MDHEN and CDR2 is SYDVKM. The CDR3 has 12 amino acids. Trimming took off 5 bases at V and 7 bases at J, with 8 bases between the two ends. CDR3 in amino acids: CASSSEHGELFF. CDR3 nucleotides: TGTGCCAGCAGTAGCGAACACGGGGAGCTGTTTTTT.

The rearrangement uses TRBV16 and TRBJ1-5; no clear D. The CDR3 has 15 amino acids. Trimming pared 3 bases from V and 0 bases from J, leaving 9 bases between. CDR1 KGHSY and CDR2 FQNENV come from the germline V gene. The CDR3 loop is CASSQEGSSNQPQHF. The CDR3 DNA is TGTGCCAGCAGCCAGGAGGGAAGTAGCAATCAGCCCCAGCATTTT. The variable domain in full, with the rest retrieved from reference TRBV16 and TRBJ1-5, is GEEVAQTPKHLVRGEGQKAKLYCAPIKGHSYVFWYQQVLKNEFKFLISFQNENVFDETGMPKERFSAKCLPNSPCSLEIQATKLEDSAVYFCASSQEGSSNQPQHFGDGTRLSIL.

J is TRBJ2-7 and V is TRBV7-9, with 7 bases matching TRBD1. The CDR3 length is 16 residues. The V gene's germline CDR1 is SEHNR and CDR2 FQNEAQ (reference sequence). J was trimmed by 0 bases and V by 2 bases; bases with no gene match: 7. In DNA form, the CDR3 reads TGTGCCAGCAGCTTACTTGAGGGGGCTAACTCCTACGAGCAGTACTTC. Protein product: CASSLLEGANSYEQYF.

This rearrangement joins TRBV5-6 to TRBJ2-7, with 9 bases lining up with TRBD2. V trimming: 4 bases; J trimming: 3 bases; junction bases outside the gene matches: 11. Germline V gives CDR1 SGHDT, CDR2 YYEEEE. The CDR3 sequence is 16 residues long. In nucleotides, the CDR3 is TGTGCCAGCAGCCCGACCGGGCTAGCGGGAAGCTACGAGCAGTACTTC. Protein product: CASSPTGLAGSYEQYF.

The V and J genes are TRBV10-3 and TRBJ2-6; no clear D gene. This CDR3 is 14 amino acids long. The V end lost 6 bases, the J end lost 0 bases, and 6 bases lay between the germline ends. The germline gives CDR1 ENHRY, CDR2 SYGVKD. The CDR3 loop is CAISGVSGANVLTF. In DNA, the CDR3 is TGTGCCATCAGCGGTGTCTCTGGGGCCAACGTCCTGACTTTC.

J is TRBJ2-1 and V is TRBV28; 8 bases map to TRBD2. Germline V gene lookup returns CDR1 MDHEN and CDR2 SYDVKM. V trimming: 3 bases; J trimming: 5 bases; junction bases outside the gene matches: 6. The CDR3 contains 15 residues. The CDR3 reads CASSFGYGGDNEQFF. The CDR3 DNA is TGTGCCAGCAGTTTTGGTTACGGGGGGGACAATGAGCAGTTCTTC.

This chain uses TRBV7-3 with TRBJ2-1, with D hard to call. V was trimmed by 5 bases and J by 3 bases, leaving 8 bases between them. The V gene's germline CDR1 is SGHTA and CDR2 FQGTGA. The CDR3 is 13 residues long. This CDR3 reads CASSQTIYNEQFF. CDR3 bases: TGTGCCAGCAGCCAAACAATCTACAATGAGCAGTTCTTC. Complete variable domain (other parts from reference TRBV7-3 and TRBJ2-1): GAGVSQTPSNKVTEKGKYVELRCDPISGHTALYWYRQSLGQGPEFLIYFQGTGAADDSGLPNDRFFAVRPEGSVSTLKIQRTERGDSAVYLCASSQTIYNEQFFGPGTRLTVL.

V is TRBV5-8 and J is TRBJ2-5, with 12 bases identical to TRBD2. The length of the CDR3 is 19 residues. Germline loops: CDR1 SGHTS, CDR2 YDEGEE. Trimming removed 2 bases from V and 4 bases from J; junction bases left unmatched: 15. Here the CDR3 reads CASSFLEGRLAGDRETQYF. In DNA, the CDR3 is TGTGCCAGCAGCTTCTTGGAGGGGAGACTAGCGGGAGACCGAGAGACCCAGTACTTC.